This TCR beta chain is from a study of blood T cell repertoires in COVID-19. Study-level information: PBMCs, B-cell-depleted T cells, or T cells were the source of the cDNA or gDNA that made up the material.

The germline CDR1 and CDR2 sequences are SGHRS and YFSETQ. V was cut by 0 bases and J by 0 bases, with 9 bases left in between. This CDR3 contains 15 residues. Sequencing used immunoSEQ multiplex PCR; TCRdb keeps in-frame clones, though not all of them. The table records about 240,000 clones, roughly four fifths of them present only once. The rearrangement joins TRBV5-1 to TRBJ1-2; D not certain. Input material: peripheral blood. The origin of this receptor is a woman between 70 and 85 years old with acute or convalescent COVID-19. CDR3 DNA: TGCGCCAGCAGCTTGGGCCCAGGATCTAACTATGGCTACACCTTC. As protein: CASSLGPGSNYGYTF. Variable domain in full (rest from reference TRBV5-1 and TRBJ1-2): KAGVTQTPRYLIKTRGQQVTLSCSPISGHRSVSWYQQTPGQGLQFLFEYFSETQRNKGNFPGRFSGRQFSNSRSEMNVSTLELGDSALYLCASSLGPGSNYGYTFGSGTRLTVV.